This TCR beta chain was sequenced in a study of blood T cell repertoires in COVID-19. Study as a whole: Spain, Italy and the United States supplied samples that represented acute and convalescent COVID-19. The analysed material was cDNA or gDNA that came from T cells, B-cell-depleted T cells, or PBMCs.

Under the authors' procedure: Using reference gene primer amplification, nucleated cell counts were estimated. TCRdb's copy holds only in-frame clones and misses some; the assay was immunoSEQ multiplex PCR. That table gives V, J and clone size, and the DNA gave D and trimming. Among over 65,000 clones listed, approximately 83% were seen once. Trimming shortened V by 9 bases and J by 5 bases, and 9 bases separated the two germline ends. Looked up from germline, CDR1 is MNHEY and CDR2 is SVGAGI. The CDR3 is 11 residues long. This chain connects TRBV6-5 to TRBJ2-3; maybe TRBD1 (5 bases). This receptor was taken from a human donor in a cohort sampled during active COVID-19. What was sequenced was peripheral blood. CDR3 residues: CARRTGDTQYF. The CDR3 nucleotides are TGTGCCAGGCGAACAGGAGATACGCAGTATTTT.